Sequencing of this T cell receptor (beta chain) was carried out in a study of T cell responses to AZD1222 COVID-19 vaccine. Study conclusions and caveats: Clonal diversity may have been underestimated, and the donors were mostly white British, with more females than males. Reports say nearly half of spike-specific TCRs go after unmutated variant regions. Sampled repertoires all dated from after the peak T cell response.

Measured with immunoSEQ multiplex PCR; TCRdb has only the in-frame clones, and not every one. The sample lists 110,000 to 150,000 clones, 92% occurring once. Germline V gene sequence: CDR1 LNHDA, CDR2 SQIVND (reference sequence). The CDR3 is 15 residues long. V was shortened by 3 bases and J by 8 bases, with 19 bases between the two germline ends. With regard to this clone: Its matching antigen is unknown.

Sequencing used peripheral blood, obtained 28 days after the second AZD1222 dose. V is TRBV19 and J is TRBJ1-2, with D hard to call. This clonotype was sampled from an adult who received the AZD1222 COVID-19 vaccine. CDR3 sequence (DNA): TGTGCCAGTAGTATTAGGAAACCCTCCAGACCCGGCTACACCTTC. This sequence encodes CASSIRKPSRPGYTF. The full variable domain, completed using reference TRBV19 and TRBJ1-2, is DGGITQSPKYLFRKEGQNVTLSCEQNLNHDAMYWYRQDPGQGLRLIYYSQIVNDFQKGDIAEGYSVSREKKESFPLTVTSAQKNPTAFYLCASSIRKPSRPGYTFGSGTRLTVV.